This TCR beta chain appears in the sequencing data of a study of T cell responses to AZD1222 COVID-19 vaccine. Turning to the study itself: Second-dose timings of about 4 or about 12 weeks were pooled. The study's findings and limits: Females outnumbered males among donors, who were mostly white British; clonal diversity was possibly underestimated. Dominant at 160-218 and 743-854, vaccine-associated CD4 TCRs also spanned spike. Targets within unmutated variant regions were reportedly found for nearly half of spike-specific TCRs.

Here immunoSEQ multiplex PCR was the method, and the copy in TCRdb shows in-frame clones only, minus some. The table records over 150,000 clones, about 85% of them present only once. This clone was seen only once. Its antigen is still unknown. Germline V gene sequence: CDR1 MNHEY, CDR2 SVGEGT. V lost 0 bases, J lost 4 bases, and 6 bases stayed unmatched. The CDR3 extends over 16 amino acids. The origin of this receptor is an adult in good health. This chain joins TRBV6-2 or TRBV6-3 and TRBJ1-2; TRBD1 aligns across 9 bases. Sequences were derived from peripheral blood, sampled on day 0 of AZD1222 vaccination. The CDR3 coding sequence is TGTGCCAGCAGTTACTCTGGACAGGGGAATCCCTATGGCTACACCTTC. It yields the protein CASSYSGQGNPYGYTF.